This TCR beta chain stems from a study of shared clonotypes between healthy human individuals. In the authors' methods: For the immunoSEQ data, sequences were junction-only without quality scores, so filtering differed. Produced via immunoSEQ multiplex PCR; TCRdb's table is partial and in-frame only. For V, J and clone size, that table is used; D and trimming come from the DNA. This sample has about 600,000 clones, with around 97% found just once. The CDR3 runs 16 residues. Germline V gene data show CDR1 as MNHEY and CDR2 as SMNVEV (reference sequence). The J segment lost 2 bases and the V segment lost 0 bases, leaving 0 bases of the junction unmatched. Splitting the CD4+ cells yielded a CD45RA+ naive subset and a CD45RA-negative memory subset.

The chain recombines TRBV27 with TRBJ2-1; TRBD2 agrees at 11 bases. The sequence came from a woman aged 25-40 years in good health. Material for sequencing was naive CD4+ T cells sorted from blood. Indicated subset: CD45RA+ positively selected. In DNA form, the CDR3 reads TGTGCCAGCAGTTTATCTAGCGGGAGGGCCTACAATGAGCAGTTCTTC. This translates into CASSLSSGRAYNEQFF.